This TCR beta chain was documented in a study of neurological immune-mediated disorders. V lost 0 bases to trimming and J lost 8 bases, with 14 bases between them. Germline V CDR1 and CDR2: SGHTA, FQGNSA. There are 15 residues in the CDR3. One entry per CDR3 protein results from TCRdb running MiXCR on the 5' RACE reads. The sample carries 35,000 to 45,000 distinct CDR3 sequences, roughly 7% recorded once. Many counts were recorded for this clonotype. V usage is TRBV7-2 and J usage is TRBJ2-4; possible D gene TRBD1, 6 bases. This TCR came from a woman in her 40s in good health. The specimen sequenced was PBMCs. This CDR3 is CASSLARLPGDIQYF. As DNA, the CDR3 is TGTGCCAGCAGCTTAGCGCGGCTACCAGGGGACATTCAGTACTTC.